This T cell receptor (beta chain) came from a study of blood T cell repertoires in COVID-19 (TCRdb year 2020). The study in broad terms: Samples from collaborators originated in the United States, Italy and Spain and spanned both the acute and convalescent phases of COVID-19. The material from the prospective study consisted of cDNA or gDNA derived from T cells, B-cell-depleted T cells, or PBMCs. Where available, HLA class I and class II types were obtained from metadata supplied by the sample provider rather than from assay-based typing. The samples were drawn from the first 160 participants of the ongoing ImmuneRACE study and from some 1,300 subjects provided by 6 global collaborators. Sample metadata almost always included a de-identified subject ID, COVID-19 status, age in years and sex. The dataset comprised deeply sampled blood TCRbeta repertoires from subjects exposed to, actively infected with, or recovered from COVID-19. The repertoires were made available in a free public database intended to serve as a resource for research on the immune response to SARS-CoV-2.

Whole blood was collected in K2EDTA tubes by collaborating institutions according to the institutions' own protocols. For TCRbeta analysis, collaborators shipped samples as frozen whole blood, isolated PBMCs, or DNA extracted from either of those sample types. The immunoSEQ Assay, a bias-controlled multiplex PCR, was used to amplify TCRbeta CDR3 regions from genomic DNA. The study's own analysis went as follows. Within the assay, amplification of reference gene primers was used to estimate how many nucleated cells each sample contained. To quantify the absolute abundance of each unique TCRbeta CDR3 rearrangement, sequence reads were collapsed and filtered. For each sample, productive Simpson clonality was calculated as the square root of Simpson's diversity index over productive rearrangements. Imported from immuneACCESS, the table was reduced by TCRdb to in-frame sequences with V and J called. These copies leave out some clones; in studies compared against another copy, an unresolved V gene accounts for under half, and the cause of the remainder is not known. The DNA was the basis for D and trimming; V, J and clone size are from that table. This sample lists hundreds of thousands of clones; approximately 90% were detected once. Over 4.5% of the sample lies in the top ten.

Here is what the overall study found, with its caveats: Clinical and demographic metadata were provided uncurated, with the amount varying by source and participant.

A distance of 7 bases separates the germline ends of V and J, which lose 4 bases and 1 base respectively. CDR1 and CDR2 were assigned from the germline V gene as ENHRY and SYGVKD. The CDR3 measures 13 amino acids from cysteine to phenylalanine. CDR3 DNA is the only sequence kept; it has 39 bases, read in frame from the first base. On this clone: It lacks a known antigen. No base quality information exists; no much larger clone differs at one position.

The sample taken for sequencing was peripheral blood. This receptor was identified in a man aged 80 or over with acute or convalescent COVID-19. The rearrangement joined TRBV10-3 to TRBJ1-1, with the D gene call left open. The sequence in DNA is TGTGCCATCAGTGGGGCACCGAACACTGAAGCTTTCTTT. The resulting protein is CAISGAPNTEAFF.